This is a list of T cell receptor beta chains from one sample in a study of shared clonotypes between healthy human individuals. The data were produced by immunoSEQ multiplex PCR, yet TCRdb's version contains in-frame clones alone and is incomplete. The sample lists some 2,400,000 clones; approximately 96% were seen once. Sequenced sample: naive CD4+ T cells sorted from blood. The receptors stem from a man between 18 and 35 years old in good health. Both conserved end residues are part of each CDR3. Fields, in order: D gene, V gene, clone size, J gene, CDR3 DNA, CDR3 protein. A D gene is named only where the DNA matches it firmly. Clone size is shown for a subset of rows, as once, few, many or a class of expanded clone.

D gene: TRBD1; V gene: TRBV19; clone size: NA; J gene: TRBJ2-2; CDR3 DNA: TGTGCCAGTAGGCATGACAGGGGCACCGGGGAGCTGTTTTTT; CDR3 protein: CASRHDRGTGELFF
D gene: TRBD2; V gene: TRBV27; clone size: NA; J gene: TRBJ2-5; CDR3 DNA: TGTGCCAGCAAGGTCCTAGCGGTTCAAGAGACCCAGTACTTC; CDR3 protein: CASKVLAVQETQYF
D gene: TRBD1; V gene: TRBV2; clone size: NA; J gene: TRBJ1-2; CDR3 DNA: TGTGCCAGCAGCGCACCGACAGGGTCTGGCTACACCTTC; CDR3 protein: CASSAPTGSGYTF
D gene: NA; V gene: TRBV28; clone size: NA; J gene: TRBJ1-4; CDR3 DNA: TGTGCCAGCAGTTCGACAGTAAATGAAAAACTGTTTTTT; CDR3 protein: CASSSTVNEKLFF
D gene: NA; V gene: TRBV5-1; clone size: NA; J gene: TRBJ2-1; CDR3 DNA: TGCGCCAGCACCCCAACAACGACAGGACCATACAATGAGCAGTTCTTC; CDR3 protein: CASTPTTTGPYNEQFF
D gene: NA; V gene: TRBV5-1; clone size: NA; J gene: TRBJ2-5; CDR3 DNA: TGCGCCAGCAGCTTCCCTGGGGGGGAGACCCAGTACTTC; CDR3 protein: CASSFPGGETQYF
D gene: NA; V gene: TRBV7-9; clone size: NA; J gene: TRBJ1-1; CDR3 DNA: TGTGCCAGCAGGCTCTTGAACACTGAAGCTTTCTTT; CDR3 protein: CASRLLNTEAFF
D gene: NA; V gene: TRBV11-2; clone size: NA; J gene: TRBJ2-2; CDR3 DNA: TGTGCCAGCAGCTTAAGTTCCGGGGAGCTGTTTTTT; CDR3 protein: CASSLSSGELFF
D gene: TRBD2; V gene: TRBV7-2; clone size: NA; J gene: TRBJ2-2; CDR3 DNA: TGTGCCAGCAGCTTAGTAGGTGGGAGGGTTAGCACCGGGGAGCTGTTTTTT; CDR3 protein: CASSLVGGRVSTGELFF
D gene: NA; V gene: TRBV5-1; clone size: NA; J gene: TRBJ2-7; CDR3 DNA: TGCGCCAGCAGCTTTAGTGGGGCTCGTCACGAGCAGTACTTC; CDR3 protein: CASSFSGARHEQYF
D gene: TRBD1; V gene: TRBV6-1; clone size: NA; J gene: TRBJ1-5; CDR3 DNA: TGTGCCAGCAGTGAAGCGCCGGGACAGCTTTACAATCAGCCCCAGCATTTT; CDR3 protein: CASSEAPGQLYNQPQHF
D gene: NA; V gene: TRBV27; clone size: NA; J gene: TRBJ1-1; CDR3 DNA: TGTGCCAGCAGTTGGTCCGCAGGGCACACTGAAGCTTTCTTT; CDR3 protein: CASSWSAGHTEAFF
D gene: NA; V gene: TRBV11-2; clone size: NA; J gene: TRBJ1-1; CDR3 DNA: TGTGCCGTGGGCATGAACACTGAAGCTTTCTTT; CDR3 protein: CAVGMNTEAFF
D gene: NA; V gene: TRBV19; clone size: NA; J gene: TRBJ2-1; CDR3 DNA: TGTGCCAGTAGTATAGTAGATGAGCAGTTCTTC; CDR3 protein: CASSIVDEQFF
D gene: NA; V gene: TRBV28; clone size: NA; J gene: TRBJ2-7; CDR3 DNA: TGTGCCAGCTGGATCGGGGGTTCCTACAACGAGCAGTACTTC; CDR3 protein: CASWIGGSYNEQYF
D gene: TRBD1; V gene: TRBV4-1; clone size: NA; J gene: TRBJ1-3; CDR3 DNA: TGCGCCAGCAGCCAAGGGCAGGGGGCGCGATATATCTCTGGAAACACCATATATTTT; CDR3 protein: CASSQGQGARYISGNTIYF
D gene: TRBD2; V gene: TRBV5-1; clone size: NA; J gene: TRBJ2-7; CDR3 DNA: TGCGCCAGCAGCTTGATCGGGGGGAACTACGAGCAGTACTTC; CDR3 protein: CASSLIGGNYEQYF
D gene: TRBD2; V gene: TRBV10-2; clone size: NA; J gene: TRBJ2-7; CDR3 DNA: TGCGCCAGCAGTGGGTGGGAGGGCCGAAGCGAGCAGTACTTC; CDR3 protein: CASSGWEGRSEQYF
D gene: TRBD2; V gene: TRBV27; clone size: NA; J gene: TRBJ2-3; CDR3 DNA: TGTGCCAGCAGTCAGACTAGCGGGAGAGGTCCAGATACGCAGTATTTT; CDR3 protein: CASSQTSGRGPDTQYF
D gene: NA; V gene: TRBV9; clone size: NA; J gene: TRBJ2-1; CDR3 DNA: TGTGCCAGCAGCGTAGCCCACCCAGGGGTTGGTGAGCAGTTCTTC; CDR3 protein: CASSVAHPGVGEQFF
D gene: NA; V gene: TRBV4-3; clone size: NA; J gene: TRBJ1-6; CDR3 DNA: TGCGCCAGCAGCCAAGAAGGAGGGGTCGGGAATTCACCCCTCCACTTT; CDR3 protein: CASSQEGGVGNSPLHF
D gene: NA; V gene: TRBV21-1; clone size: NA; J gene: TRBJ1-2; CDR3 DNA: TGTGCCAGCAGCAAAGGGGACAGGGAGGAAGGCTACACCTTC; CDR3 protein: CASSKGDREEGYTF
D gene: NA; V gene: TRBV6-1; clone size: NA; J gene: TRBJ1-1; CDR3 DNA: TGTGCCAGCAGTGAAGGGGCCGGAAACACTGAAGCTTTCTTT; CDR3 protein: CASSEGAGNTEAFF
D gene: NA; V gene: TRBV11-2; clone size: NA; J gene: TRBJ1-1; CDR3 DNA: TGTGCCAGCAGCTTAGAGGCAACTGAAGCTTTCTTT; CDR3 protein: CASSLEATEAFF
D gene: NA; V gene: TRBV5-1; clone size: NA; J gene: TRBJ2-3; CDR3 DNA: TGCGCCAGCAGCTTGTCTTCGGGGGGCACAGATACGCAGTATTTT; CDR3 protein: CASSLSSGGTDTQYF
D gene: TRBD1; V gene: TRBV7-6; clone size: NA; J gene: TRBJ2-7; CDR3 DNA: TGTGCCAGCAGCTTCCTTGGGACAGACCTACGAGGGCAGTACTTC; CDR3 protein: CASSFLGTDLRGQYF
D gene: TRBD2; V gene: TRBV6-5; clone size: NA; J gene: TRBJ2-1; CDR3 DNA: TGTGCCAGCAGAAATAGCGGGGGGTCCTACAATGAGCAGTTCTTC; CDR3 protein: CASRNSGGSYNEQFF
D gene: NA; V gene: TRBV10-3; clone size: NA; J gene: TRBJ2-3; CDR3 DNA: TGTGCCATCAGTGAGTCGAGAGAGGCCACAGATACGCAGTATTTT; CDR3 protein: CAISESREATDTQYF
D gene: TRBD2; V gene: TRBV7-3; clone size: NA; J gene: TRBJ2-7; CDR3 DNA: TGTGCCAGCAGCTCTGGACTAGCGCCGACCTACGAGCAGTACTTC; CDR3 protein: CASSSGLAPTYEQYF
D gene: NA; V gene: TRBV7-2; clone size: NA; J gene: TRBJ2-4; CDR3 DNA: TGTGCCAGCAGCTTAGATTGGGGCTCCAAAAACATTCAGTACTTC; CDR3 protein: CASSLDWGSKNIQYF
D gene: NA; V gene: TRBV28; clone size: once; J gene: TRBJ2-7; CDR3 DNA: TGTGCCAGCAGCAGTGGCTTGGGGACCTTTTCCTACGAGCAGTACTTC; CDR3 protein: CASSSGLGTFSYEQYF
D gene: NA; V gene: TRBV27; clone size: NA; J gene: TRBJ1-1; CDR3 DNA: TGTGCCAGCAGTGGACAGACGATGAGCACTGAAGCTTTCTTT; CDR3 protein: CASSGQTMSTEAFF
D gene: TRBD1; V gene: TRBV7-2; clone size: NA; J gene: TRBJ1-3; CDR3 DNA: TGTGCCAGCAGCTCGTACAGGGGTCCTGGAAACACCATATATTTT; CDR3 protein: CASSSYRGPGNTIYF
D gene: TRBD2; V gene: TRBV18; clone size: NA; J gene: TRBJ2-3; CDR3 DNA: TGTGCCAGCTCAGGACAAGCGGGGGGGCCTACAGATACGCAGTATTTT; CDR3 protein: CASSGQAGGPTDTQYF
D gene: TRBD1; V gene: TRBV28; clone size: NA; J gene: TRBJ1-1; CDR3 DNA: TGTGCCAGCAGCAGCATCAGGGGGCAGATCGCTGAAGCTTTCTTT; CDR3 protein: CASSSIRGQIAEAFF
D gene: TRBD2; V gene: TRBV10-3; clone size: NA; J gene: TRBJ2-3; CDR3 DNA: TGTGCCATCAGTGCACTAGCGGGGACAGATACGCAGTATTTT; CDR3 protein: CAISALAGTDTQYF
D gene: TRBD1; V gene: TRBV11-2; clone size: NA; J gene: TRBJ2-5; CDR3 DNA: TGTGCCAGCAGTTCTCAACAGGGGTCCTGGGAGACCCAGTACTTC; CDR3 protein: CASSSQQGSWETQYF
D gene: TRBD1; V gene: TRBV7-3; clone size: NA; J gene: TRBJ2-1; CDR3 DNA: TGTGCCAGCAGCGCACAGGGGGCATTATACAATGAGCAGTTCTTC; CDR3 protein: CASSAQGALYNEQFF
D gene: NA; V gene: TRBV5-1; clone size: NA; J gene: TRBJ1-6; CDR3 DNA: TGCGCCAGCAGCTTGGCCGGACCGGGGAATTCACCCCTCCACTTT; CDR3 protein: CASSLAGPGNSPLHF
D gene: NA; V gene: TRBV6-5; clone size: NA; J gene: TRBJ1-1; CDR3 DNA: TGTGCCAGCAGTCGCCGGAACACTGAAGCTTTCTTT; CDR3 protein: CASSRRNTEAFF
D gene: NA; V gene: TRBV19; clone size: NA; J gene: TRBJ1-1; CDR3 DNA: TGTGCCAGTAGTATATTGGGGAACACTGAAGCTTTCTTT; CDR3 protein: CASSILGNTEAFF
D gene: NA; V gene: TRBV6-1; clone size: NA; J gene: TRBJ1-4; CDR3 DNA: TGTGCCAGCCAGGGCGCAACTAATGAAAAACTGTTTTTT; CDR3 protein: CASQGATNEKLFF
D gene: NA; V gene: TRBV7-2; clone size: NA; J gene: TRBJ1-1; CDR3 DNA: TGTGCCAGCAGCTTAGGGGCCTGGACAGCAGATTCTAAAGCTTTCTTT; CDR3 protein: CASSLGAWTADSKAFF
D gene: NA; V gene: TRBV15; clone size: NA; J gene: TRBJ2-4; CDR3 DNA: TGTGCCACCAGTCCCCCGGACGTCAGGGAAAACATTCAGTACTTC; CDR3 protein: CATSPPDVRENIQYF
D gene: TRBD1; V gene: TRBV18; clone size: NA; J gene: TRBJ1-2; CDR3 DNA: TGTGCCAGCTCACCAACAGGGGAGGACTATGGCTACACCTTC; CDR3 protein: CASSPTGEDYGYTF
D gene: TRBD2; V gene: TRBV6-6; clone size: NA; J gene: TRBJ2-7; CDR3 DNA: TGTGCCAGCAGGCGACTAGGGACTAGCGGATCCTACGAGCAGTACTTC; CDR3 protein: CASRRLGTSGSYEQYF
D gene: NA; V gene: TRBV7-6; clone size: NA; J gene: TRBJ1-1; CDR3 DNA: TGTGCCAGCAGCTTAGAGACAGCCATGAACACTGAAGCTTTCTTT; CDR3 protein: CASSLETAMNTEAFF
D gene: TRBD2; V gene: TRBV9; clone size: NA; J gene: TRBJ2-7; CDR3 DNA: TGTGCCAGCAGCGTAGGACTAGCGGGAGGGATGGGCGAGCAGTACTTC; CDR3 protein: CASSVGLAGGMGEQYF
D gene: NA; V gene: TRBV2; clone size: NA; J gene: TRBJ1-1; CDR3 DNA: TGTGCCAGCAAAAAAGGGAACACTGAAGCTTTCTTT; CDR3 protein: CASKKGNTEAFF
D gene: NA; V gene: TRBV7-2; clone size: NA; J gene: TRBJ1-5; CDR3 DNA: TGTGCCAGCAGCTTAGTAGGCGGCGGACAGATCAATCAGCCCCAGCATTTT; CDR3 protein: CASSLVGGGQINQPQHF
D gene: NA; V gene: TRBV10-3; clone size: NA; J gene: TRBJ2-7; CDR3 DNA: TGTGCCATCAGTGCTTCGGGGGCGGGCTACGAGCAGTACTTC; CDR3 protein: CAISASGAGYEQYF
D gene: TRBD1; V gene: TRBV6-5; clone size: NA; J gene: TRBJ2-7; CDR3 DNA: TGTGCCAGCAGTTACTCAGGGGACAGGGCCTACGAGCAGTACTTC; CDR3 protein: CASSYSGDRAYEQYF
D gene: TRBD1; V gene: TRBV6-1; clone size: NA; J gene: TRBJ2-7; CDR3 DNA: TGTGCCAGCAGTGCAGGGGGTAATACCCACGAGCAGTACTTC; CDR3 protein: CASSAGGNTHEQYF